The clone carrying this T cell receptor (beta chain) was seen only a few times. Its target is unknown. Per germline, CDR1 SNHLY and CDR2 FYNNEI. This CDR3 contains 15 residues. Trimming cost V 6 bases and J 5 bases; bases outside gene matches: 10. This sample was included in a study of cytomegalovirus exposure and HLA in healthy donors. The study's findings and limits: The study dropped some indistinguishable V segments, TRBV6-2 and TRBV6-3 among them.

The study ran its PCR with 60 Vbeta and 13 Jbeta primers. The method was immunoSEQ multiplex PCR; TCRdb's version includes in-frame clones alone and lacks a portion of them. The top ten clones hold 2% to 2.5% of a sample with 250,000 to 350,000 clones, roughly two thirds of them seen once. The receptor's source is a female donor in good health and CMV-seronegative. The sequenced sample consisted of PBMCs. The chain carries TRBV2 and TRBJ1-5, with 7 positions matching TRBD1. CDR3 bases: TGTGCCAGCAGGACCGGGACAGTCTCCTATCAGCCCCAGCATTTT. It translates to CASRTGTVSYQPQHF.